Shown below are 25 T cell receptor beta chains from a single sample sequenced in a study of T cell responses to AZD1222 COVID-19 vaccine. Here immunoSEQ multiplex PCR was the method, and the copy in TCRdb shows in-frame clones only, minus some. The sample has tens of thousands of clones, about nine tenths seen once. The specimen was peripheral blood, collected on day 0 of AZD1222 vaccination. The origin of the receptors is an adult in good health.

The gene calls are TRBV7-9 and TRBJ2-7; 12 bases agree with TRBD2. The germline V gene encodes CDR1 SEHNR and CDR2 FQNEAQ (reference sequence). The CDR3 is 16 residues long. J was trimmed by 2 bases and V by 5 bases; bases with no gene match: 7. This CDR3 reads CASSRVSSGRAYEQYF. The DNA of the CDR3 is TGTGCCAGCAGCCGAGTTTCTAGCGGGAGGGCCTACGAGCAGTACTTC.

The rearrangement joins TRBV27 to TRBJ2-7; D is unresolved. The V and J ends lost 5 bases and 4 bases respectively, with 15 bases between them. Germline V gene sequence: CDR1 MNHEY, CDR2 SMNVEV (reference sequence). The CDR3 is 14 amino acids. CDR3 loop: CASSPGKDLYEQYF. DNA of the CDR3: TGTGCCAGCAGTCCTGGTAAAGACCTATACGAGCAGTACTTC.

The rearrangement links TRBV11-1 to TRBJ2-3; 7 nucleotides agree with TRBD2. Per the germline V gene, CDR1 is SGHAT and CDR2 is FQDESV (reference sequence). Trimming at V came to 2 bases and at J to 4 bases, leaving 9 bases not matched to a gene. The CDR3 contains 16 residues. The CDR3 DNA reads TGTGCCAGCAGCTTATTGGTTGGGGCGGGGGCAGATACGCAGTATTTT. It translates to CASSLLVGAGADTQYF.

The chain joins TRBV7-2 to TRBJ1-2; 9 nucleotides align to TRBD1. Germline assignment: CDR1 SGHTA and CDR2 FQGNSA. Losses at the gene ends were 2 bases for V and 5 bases for J; bases not matched to a gene: 3. CDR3 size: 14 residues. CDR3 sequence reads: CASSLQQGAYGYTF. CDR3 DNA sequence: TGTGCCAGCAGCTTACAACAGGGGGCGTATGGCTACACCTTC.

This clone was counted a few times. The rearrangement uses TRBV5-4 and TRBJ2-3; D ambiguous. Germline V gene lookup returns CDR1 SGHNT and CDR2 YYREEE (reference sequence). V lost 3 bases to trimming and J lost 1 base, with 12 bases between them. The CDR3 spans 15 residues. CDR3 residues: CASSSRATGTDTQYF. The CDR3, as DNA: TGTGCCAGCAGCTCCCGGGCTACAGGCACAGATACGCAGTATTTT.

V usage is TRBV3-1 (or the pseudogene TRBV3-2) and J usage is TRBJ2-7, with D maybe TRBD2 (6 bases). The V gene's germline CDR1 is LGHDT and CDR2 YNNKEL (reference sequence). The CDR3 contains 12 residues. V was clipped by 8 bases and J by 7 bases, with 15 bases between them. CDR3 region: CASGDSAREQYF. The CDR3 DNA follows: TGTGCCAGCGGGGACTCGGCACGGGAGCAGTACTTC.

This clone was counted once. The CDR3 region has the DNA TGTGCCAGCAGTAAGGGGTGGTTGAACACTGAAGCTTTCTTT. It encodes CASSKGWLNTEAFF. The V call is TRBV6-6, the J call TRBJ1-1; D perhaps matches TRBD1 (5 bases). The CDR3 sequence is 14 residues long. V dropped 5 bases and J dropped 0 bases, with 10 bases sitting between them. Germline CDR1 reads MNHNY; CDR2 reads SVGAGI (reference sequence).

The V and J genes are TRBV27 and TRBJ1-2; D may be TRBD1 (5 bases). Trimming left V 6 bases short and J 7 bases short, with 9 bases between. In germline, CDR1 is MNHEY, CDR2 SMNVEV (reference sequence). This CDR3 region has 11 residues. CDR3 bases: TGTGCCAGCAGCCAGGGTCTTGGCTACACCTTC. It yields the protein CASSQGLGYTF.

The V call is TRBV10-3, the J call TRBJ2-3; TRBD1 might be the D (7 bases). This CDR3 has 15 amino acids. Germline CDR1 is ENHRY and CDR2 is SYGVKD. The V end lost 6 bases, the J end lost 1 base, and 14 bases lay between the germline ends. The CDR3, as DNA: TGTGCCATCAGGGAGGGGGCGCAGGGCACAGATACGCAGTATTTT. It translates to CAIREGAQGTDTQYF.

The genes are TRBV27 and TRBJ1-1, with D maybe TRBD1 (5 bases). The V end was cut by 5 bases, the J end by 1 base, with 8 bases between. This CDR3 comprises 13 residues. The germline V gene encodes CDR1 MNHEY and CDR2 SMNVEV (reference sequence). CDR3 nucleotide sequence: TGTGCCAGCAGTCCAGGGTGGAACACTGAAGCTTTCTTT. Its translation: CASSPGWNTEAFF.

This clone was detected once. This chain uses TRBV18 with TRBJ2-7, with D perhaps assigned TRBD1 or TRBD2 (5 bases each). V lost 4 bases to trimming and J lost 1 base, with 14 bases between them. CDR1 is KGHSH, CDR2 LQKENI, per germline. This CDR3 contains 15 residues. CDR3: CASSQRDGTSYEQYF. CDR3 coding DNA: TGTGCCAGCTCACAACGGGACGGTACATCCTACGAGCAGTACTTC.

The V gene is TRBV25-1, the J gene TRBJ1-4; D not certain. V lost 3 bases and J lost 2, with 10 bases in between. The CDR3 runs 15 residues. Germline-derived CDR1 and CDR2 are MGHDK and SYGVNS. The CDR3 nucleotides read TGTGCCAGCAGTGACGACACGATCACTAATGAAAAACTGTTTTTT. This encodes CASSDDTITNEKLFF.

The chain recombines TRBV29-1 with TRBJ2-1, with 10 bases identical to TRBD1. The ends lost 0 bases at V and 9 bases at J; junction bases unmatched: 8. Germline V gives CDR1 SQVTM, CDR2 ANQGSEA. The CDR3 spans 15 residues. The DNA for the CDR3 is TGCAGCGTTGAAGACCGACGGACAGGGGGAGGTGAGCAGTTCTTC. It encodes CSVEDRRTGGGEQFF.

The chain recombines TRBV7-3 with TRBJ1-6, with D uncertain. The CDR3 has 13 residues. The V end was cut by 2 bases, the J end by 7 bases, with 6 bases between. Germline V gene lookup returns CDR1 SGHTA and CDR2 FQGTGA. The CDR3: CASSLFVNSPLHF. In nucleotides, the CDR3 is TGTGCCAGCAGCTTATTCGTGAATTCACCCCTCCACTTT.

The chain is built from TRBV5-4 and TRBJ2-1; 7 nucleotides align to TRBD1. The CDR3 consists of 15 residues. With V trimmed by 4 bases and J by 9 bases, 13 bases remained unmatched. CDR1 is SGHNT, CDR2 YYREEE, per germline (reference sequence). The CDR3 loop reads CASSRDSAGYGEQFF. Here the CDR3 DNA reads TGTGCCAGCAGCCGGGACAGCGCAGGTTATGGTGAGCAGTTCTTC.

This clone was seen more than once but under ten times. The CDR3 sequence: CACPAGARSYNSPLHF. The DNA of the CDR3 is TGTGCCTGCCCGGCGGGGGCCCGCTCCTATAATTCACCCCTCCACTTT. This rearrangement joins TRBV30 to TRBJ1-6; D is perhaps TRBD1 (6 bases). Germline-derived CDR1 and CDR2 are GTSNPN and SVGIG (reference sequence). The CDR3 length is 16 residues. V dropped 6 bases and J dropped 0 bases, with 15 bases sitting between them.

V is TRBV3-1 (or the pseudogene TRBV3-2) and J is TRBJ1-1, with D hard to call. Trimming cost V 3 bases and J 6 bases, with 11 bases left between them. This CDR3 spans 13 amino acids. CDR1 is LGHDT, CDR2 YNNKEL, per germline (reference sequence). Written as DNA, the CDR3 is TGTGCCAGCAGCCATAGAGGTAGCGCTGAAGCTTTCTTT. It translates to CASSHRGSAEAFF.

The chain employs TRBV18 and TRBJ2-5, with D maybe TRBD2 (6 bases). Trimming took off 0 bases at V and 3 bases at J, with 8 bases between the two ends. CDR3 length: 14 amino acids. Germline values: CDR1 KGHSH, CDR2 LQKENI. The CDR3 protein is CASSPPTGEETQYF. CDR3 nucleotides: TGTGCCAGCTCACCACCGACGGGGGAAGAGACCCAGTACTTC. The variable domain in full, with the rest retrieved from reference TRBV18 and TRBJ2-5, is NAGVMQNPRHLVRRRGQEARLRCSPMKGHSHVYWYRQLPEEGLKFMVYLQKENIIDESGMPKERFSAEFPKEGPSILRIQQVVRGDSAAYFCASSPPTGEETQYFGPGTRLLVL.

The chain couples TRBV30 to TRBJ1-1; D remains ambiguous. Germline CDR1 GTSNPN, CDR2 SVGIG (reference sequence). V was cut by 6 bases and J by 0 bases, with 14 bases left in between. This CDR3 comprises 14 residues. The CDR3 region is CACKWTRLNTEAFF. CDR3 sequence (DNA): TGTGCCTGTAAGTGGACGCGGCTGAACACTGAAGCTTTCTTT.

The chain combines TRBV12-3 or TRBV12-4 with TRBJ1-2, with D hard to call. V was shortened by 3 bases and J by 2 bases, with 7 bases between the two germline ends. CDR3 length equals 13 residues. As DNA, the CDR3 is TGTGCCAGCAGTTTGAGCACAAACTATGGCTACACCTTC. It codes for CASSLSTNYGYTF.

The chain links TRBV19 to TRBJ1-2; 9 positions match TRBD1. Losses at the gene ends were 6 bases for V and 2 bases for J; bases not matched to a gene: 10. Germline V gene sequence: CDR1 LNHDA, CDR2 SQIVND (reference sequence). There are 16 residues in the CDR3. The CDR3 DNA reads TGTGCCAGTAGGAGAGCTCACAGGGGGCAGAACTATGGCTACACCTTC. Translation: CASRRAHRGQNYGYTF.

The chain combines TRBV7-8 with TRBJ1-6; D is unclear. Germline V gene lookup returns CDR1 SGHVS and CDR2 FQNEAQ. Between the trimmed V and J ends, which lost 0 bases and 8 bases, there was a span of 8 bases. This CDR3 comprises 14 residues. CDR3 nucleotides: TGTGCCAGCAGCTTAGCTTACTTCGATTCACCCCTCCACTTT. This translates into CASSLAYFDSPLHF.

V is TRBV5-8 and J is TRBJ2-5; TRBD2 aligns across 8 bases. Germline V gives CDR1 SGHTS, CDR2 YDEGEE. This CDR3 has 15 residues. Unmatched junction bases numbered 9, after V lost 3 bases and J lost 5 bases. CDR3 nucleotides: TGTGCCAGCAGCTATAGCGGGACGCTGTGGGAGACCCAGTACTTC. Protein: CASSYSGTLWETQYF.

The J gene is TRBJ2-5, the V gene TRBV7-2; D might be TRBD2 (6 bases). The CDR3 is made up of 14 amino acids. Per germline, CDR1 SGHTA and CDR2 FQGNSA. V shed 8 bases and J shed 5 bases, with 18 bases lying between them. The CDR3 coding sequence is TGTGCCAGCGGCCTCGGAGGGTCGGGGGAGACCCAGTACTTC. Its translation: CASGLGGSGETQYF.

This chain's CDR3 is CATSTHLLAKNIQYF. The CDR3 coding sequence is TGTGCCACCAGCACCCATCTGTTAGCCAAAAACATTCAGTACTTC. The rearrangement joins TRBV15 to TRBJ2-4, with no clear D. Per the germline V gene, CDR1 is LNHNV and CDR2 is YYDKDF (reference sequence). The V and J ends lost 4 bases and 0 bases respectively, with 10 bases between them. The CDR3 spans 15 residues.